These T cell receptor beta chains were read from a single sample in a study of blood T cells in healthy people across ages. Each CDR3 protein is one row after TCRdb ran MiXCR on the 5' RACE reads. The top ten clones hold about a fifth of a sample with around 790,000 distinct CDR3 sequences, roughly 44% of them seen once. The material sequenced was blood. The source is a man in his fifties or sixties in good health. CDR3s include the opening cysteine and the closing phenylalanine or tryptophan. Each record gives: CDR3 length, clone size, V gene, J gene, D gene, CDR3 DNA, CDR3 protein. A D gene is named only where the DNA matches it firmly. Clone size is not always given. Where it is, it says once, few, many or a class for expanded clones.

len: 15
abundance: few
v_gene: TRBV5-1
j_gene: TRBJ2-1
d_gene: TRBD1
CDR3nt: TGCGCCAGCAGCTTGGGTGGGACAGGGCTCAATGAGCAGTTCTTC
CDR3aa: CASSLGGTGLNEQFF

len: 14
abundance: many
v_gene: TRBV7-2
j_gene: TRBJ2-7
d_gene: TRBD1
CDR3nt: TGTGCCAGCAGCTACAGGGGGATAGTCGACGAGCAGTACTTC
CDR3aa: CASSYRGIVDEQYF

len: 14
abundance: few
v_gene: TRBV6-2/TRBV6-3
j_gene: TRBJ2-1
d_gene: TRBD2
CDR3nt: TGTGCCAGCAGGCAGCGGGGGGGTGGCAATGAGCAGTTCTTC
CDR3aa: CASRQRGGGNEQFF

len: 14
abundance: -
v_gene: TRBV29-1
j_gene: TRBJ1-1
d_gene: -
CDR3nt: TGCAGCGTTGATTTGTCGGGGACCGGGACTGAAGCTTTCTTT
CDR3aa: CSVDLSGTGTEAFF

len: 15
abundance: -
v_gene: TRBV15
j_gene: TRBJ2-7
d_gene: -
CDR3nt: TGTGCCACCAGCAGGGAACCGGGACAATACGGCGAGCAGTACTTC
CDR3aa: CATSREPGQYGEQYF

len: 12
abundance: few
v_gene: TRBV25-1
j_gene: TRBJ1-5
d_gene: -
CDR3nt: TGTGCCAGCAGTGAGGGGTCGCAGCCCCAGCATTTT
CDR3aa: CASSEGSQPQHF

len: 12
abundance: many
v_gene: TRBV7-8
j_gene: TRBJ2-7
d_gene: -
CDR3nt: TGTGCCAGCAGCTTAAGACCCTACGAGCAGTACTTC
CDR3aa: CASSLRPYEQYF

len: 15
abundance: -
v_gene: TRBV11-2
j_gene: TRBJ1-1
d_gene: -
CDR3nt: TGTGCCAGCACCACGCGGCGGGGAGTTAACACTGAAGCTTTCTTT
CDR3aa: CASTTRRGVNTEAFF

len: 15
abundance: few
v_gene: TRBV5-1
j_gene: TRBJ2-7
d_gene: -
CDR3nt: TGCGCCAGCAGCTTAGATCAGGGGCCTACCTACGAGCAGTACTTC
CDR3aa: CASSLDQGPTYEQYF

len: 18
abundance: -
v_gene: TRBV7-2
j_gene: TRBJ2-7
d_gene: TRBD2
CDR3nt: TGTGCCAGCAGCTTAGCTGGGACTAGCGGGAGTGGGTCCTACGAGCAGTACTTC
CDR3aa: CASSLAGTSGSGSYEQYF

len: 13
abundance: few
v_gene: TRBV4-1
j_gene: TRBJ2-5
d_gene: -
CDR3nt: TGCGCCAGCAGCCAACATGACAGGGAGACCCAGTACTTC
CDR3aa: CASSQHDRETQYF

len: 15
abundance: few
v_gene: TRBV7-2
j_gene: TRBJ2-1
d_gene: TRBD1
CDR3nt: TGTGCCAGCAGCTTAGGGGGACAGGGTTACTATGAGCAGTTCTTC
CDR3aa: CASSLGGQGYYEQFF

len: 12
abundance: -
v_gene: TRBV19
j_gene: TRBJ1-5
d_gene: -
CDR3nt: TGTGCCAGTAGCGGCAGCAATCAGCCCCAGCATTTT
CDR3aa: CASSGSNQPQHF

len: 12
abundance: few
v_gene: TRBV10-3
j_gene: TRBJ1-2
d_gene: TRBD1
CDR3nt: TGTGCCATCGGAGCGACAGGGGACGGCTACACCTTC
CDR3aa: CAIGATGDGYTF

len: 13
abundance: -
v_gene: TRBV6-2/TRBV6-3
j_gene: TRBJ2-1
d_gene: -
CDR3nt: TGTGCCAGCACTCGTCTGGGGCAGAATGAGCAGTTCTTC
CDR3aa: CASTRLGQNEQFF

len: 15
abundance: few
v_gene: TRBV20-1
j_gene: TRBJ2-5
d_gene: -
CDR3nt: TGCAGTGCTAGAGATGGAGGGAAGAGGGGAGAGACCCAGTACTTC
CDR3aa: CSARDGGKRGETQYF

len: 15
abundance: -
v_gene: TRBV29-1
j_gene: TRBJ2-2
d_gene: TRBD2
CDR3nt: TGCAGCGTAGGGGCTAGCGGAGCGAACACCGGGGAGCTGTTTTTT
CDR3aa: CSVGASGANTGELFF

len: 12
abundance: few
v_gene: TRBV3-1
j_gene: TRBJ2-5
d_gene: -
CDR3nt: TGTGCCAGCAGCCAAGATTTAACATTGCAGTACTTC
CDR3aa: CASSQDLTLQYF

len: 16
abundance: few
v_gene: TRBV7-2
j_gene: TRBJ2-4
d_gene: TRBD1
CDR3nt: TGTGCCAGCAGCCCGGACAGGGGAGTAGCCAAAAACATTCAGTACTTC
CDR3aa: CASSPDRGVAKNIQYF

len: 13
abundance: -
v_gene: TRBV7-3
j_gene: TRBJ2-2
d_gene: -
CDR3nt: TGTGCCAGCAGCCCCCAGGATAGCGGGGAGCTGTTTTTT
CDR3aa: CASSPQDSGELFF

len: 13
abundance: -
v_gene: TRBV12-3/TRBV12-4
j_gene: TRBJ1-2
d_gene: -
CDR3nt: TGTGCCAGCAGAGCGACAGGTACAGGTGGCTACACCTTC
CDR3aa: CASRATGTGGYTF

len: 20
abundance: many
v_gene: TRBV28
j_gene: TRBJ2-5
d_gene: TRBD2
CDR3nt: TGTGCCAGCAGTCTTCCCCCCCTCCTAGCGGGGGGGCCTAGATCGGAGACCCAGTACTTC
CDR3aa: CASSLPPLLAGGPRSETQYF

len: 16
abundance: -
v_gene: TRBV6-2/TRBV6-3
j_gene: TRBJ2-3
d_gene: -
CDR3nt: TGTGCCAGCAGTTCCGCACAGCGAATACGGACAGATACGCAGTATTTT
CDR3aa: CASSSAQRIRTDTQYF

len: 16
abundance: few
v_gene: TRBV6-2/TRBV6-3
j_gene: TRBJ1-5
d_gene: -
CDR3nt: TGTGCCAGCAGCCCTCTCGCGGGGGGCGCAGGTAAAGCCCAGCATTTT
CDR3aa: CASSPLAGGAGKAQHF

len: 16
abundance: -
v_gene: TRBV7-2
j_gene: TRBJ1-2
d_gene: -
CDR3nt: TGTGCCAGCAGCTTTTCGGGTCTGGGGCGTAGCTATGGCTACACCTTC
CDR3aa: CASSFSGLGRSYGYTF

len: 19
abundance: -
v_gene: TRBV5-1
j_gene: TRBJ2-5
d_gene: TRBD2
CDR3nt: TGCGCCAGCGGCGCCGGGACTAGACACTCGACGGGGTACCAAGAGACCCAGTACTTC
CDR3aa: CASGAGTRHSTGYQETQYF

len: 16
abundance: once
v_gene: TRBV4-3
j_gene: TRBJ1-2
d_gene: -
CDR3nt: TGCGCCAGCAGCCAAGACGGAGGCAGAACTAACTATGGCTACACCTTC
CDR3aa: CASSQDGGRTNYGYTF

len: 15
abundance: -
v_gene: TRBV25-1
j_gene: TRBJ1-2
d_gene: TRBD1
CDR3nt: TGTGCCAGCAGTGATCCTCTGACAGGGGACTATGGCTACACCTTC
CDR3aa: CASSDPLTGDYGYTF

len: 14
abundance: few
v_gene: TRBV11-2
j_gene: TRBJ2-7
d_gene: -
CDR3nt: TGTGCCACCCGAAGTCCGGGGAATGACGGCGAGCAGTACTTC
CDR3aa: CATRSPGNDGEQYF

len: 16
abundance: few
v_gene: TRBV20-1
j_gene: TRBJ2-5
d_gene: -
CDR3nt: TGCAGTGCTAGAGAGGGGCAGGCGGGAAACCGAGAGACCCAGTACTTC
CDR3aa: CSAREGQAGNRETQYF

len: 17
abundance: -
v_gene: TRBV4-1
j_gene: TRBJ1-5
d_gene: TRBD1
CDR3nt: TGCGCCAGCAGCCTGGGACAGGGGCAATATAGCGATCAGCCCCAGCATTTT
CDR3aa: CASSLGQGQYSDQPQHF